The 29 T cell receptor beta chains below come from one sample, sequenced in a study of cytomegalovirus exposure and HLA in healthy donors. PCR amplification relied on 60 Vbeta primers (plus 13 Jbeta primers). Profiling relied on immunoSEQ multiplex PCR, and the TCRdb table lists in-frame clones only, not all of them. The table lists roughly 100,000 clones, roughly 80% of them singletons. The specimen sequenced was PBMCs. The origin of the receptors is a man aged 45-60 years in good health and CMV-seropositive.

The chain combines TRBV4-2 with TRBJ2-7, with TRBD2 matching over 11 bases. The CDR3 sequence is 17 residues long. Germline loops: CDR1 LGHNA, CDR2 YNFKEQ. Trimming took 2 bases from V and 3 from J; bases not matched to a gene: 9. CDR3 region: CASSQPPRGLAVYEQYF. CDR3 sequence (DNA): TGTGCCAGCAGCCAACCCCCCCGGGGACTAGCGGTCTACGAGCAGTACTTC.

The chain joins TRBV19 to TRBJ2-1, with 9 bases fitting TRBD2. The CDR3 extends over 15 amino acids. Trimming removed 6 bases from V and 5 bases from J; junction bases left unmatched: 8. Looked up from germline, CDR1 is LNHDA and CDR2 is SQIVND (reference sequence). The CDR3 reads CASSMTGLANNEQFF. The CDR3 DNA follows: TGTGCCAGTAGCATGACGGGACTAGCCAACAATGAGCAGTTCTTC.

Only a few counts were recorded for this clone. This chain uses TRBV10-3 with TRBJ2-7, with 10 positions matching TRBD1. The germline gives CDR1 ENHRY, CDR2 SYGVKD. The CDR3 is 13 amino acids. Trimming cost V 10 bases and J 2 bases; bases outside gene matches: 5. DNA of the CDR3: TGTGCCACCAAAGGACAGGGGGCCTACGAGCAGTACTTC. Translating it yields CATKGQGAYEQYF.

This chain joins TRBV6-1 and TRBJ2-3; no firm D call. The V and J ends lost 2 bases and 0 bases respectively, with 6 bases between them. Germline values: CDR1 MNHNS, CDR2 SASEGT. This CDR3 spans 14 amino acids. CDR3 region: CASSEMASTDTQYF. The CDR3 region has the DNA TGTGCCAGCAGTGAAATGGCTAGCACAGATACGCAGTATTTT.

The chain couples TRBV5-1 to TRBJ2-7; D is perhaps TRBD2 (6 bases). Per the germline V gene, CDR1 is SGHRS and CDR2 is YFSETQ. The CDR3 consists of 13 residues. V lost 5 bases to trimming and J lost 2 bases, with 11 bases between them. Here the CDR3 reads CASRRTGAYEQYF. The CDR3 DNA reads TGCGCCAGCAGAAGAACGGGAGCCTACGAGCAGTACTTC.

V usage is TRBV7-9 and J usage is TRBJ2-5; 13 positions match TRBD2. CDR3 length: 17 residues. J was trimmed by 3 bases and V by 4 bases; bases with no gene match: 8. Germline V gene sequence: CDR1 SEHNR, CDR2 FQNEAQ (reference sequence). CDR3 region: CASSSRRGLAGEETQYF. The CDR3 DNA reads TGTGCCAGCAGCTCCCGACGAGGACTAGCGGGAGAAGAGACCCAGTACTTC. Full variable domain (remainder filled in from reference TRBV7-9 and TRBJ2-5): DTGVSQNPRHKITKRGQNVTFRCDPISEHNRLYWYRQTLGQGPEFLTYFQNEAQLEKSRLLSDRFSAERPKGSFSTLEIQRTEQGDSAMYLCASSSRRGLAGEETQYFGPGTRLLVL.

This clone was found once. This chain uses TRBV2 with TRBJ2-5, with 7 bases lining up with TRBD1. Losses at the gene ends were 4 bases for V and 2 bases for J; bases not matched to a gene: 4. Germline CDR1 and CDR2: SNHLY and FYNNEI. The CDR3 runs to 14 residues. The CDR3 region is CASSVIQGQETQYF. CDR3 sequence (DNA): TGTGCCAGCAGTGTGATACAGGGGCAAGAGACCCAGTACTTC.

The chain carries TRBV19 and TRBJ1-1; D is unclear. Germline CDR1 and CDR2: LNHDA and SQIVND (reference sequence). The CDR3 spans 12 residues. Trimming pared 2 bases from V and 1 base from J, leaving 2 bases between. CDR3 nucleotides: TGTGCCAGTAGTATACGGAACACTGAAGCTTTCTTT. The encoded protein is CASSIRNTEAFF.

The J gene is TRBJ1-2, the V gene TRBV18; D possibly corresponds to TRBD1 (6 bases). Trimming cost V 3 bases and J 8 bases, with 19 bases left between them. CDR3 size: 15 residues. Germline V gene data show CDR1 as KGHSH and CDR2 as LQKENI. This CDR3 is CASSPPGTPDRGYTF. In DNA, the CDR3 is TGTGCCAGCTCACCCCCCGGGACACCCGACCGGGGCTACACCTTC.

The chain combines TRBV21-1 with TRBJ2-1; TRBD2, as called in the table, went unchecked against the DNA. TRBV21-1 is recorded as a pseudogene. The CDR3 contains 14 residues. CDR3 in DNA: TGTGCCAGCAGCAATCCACTAGCGGGCAATGAGCAGTTCTTC. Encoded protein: CASSNPLAGNEQFF.

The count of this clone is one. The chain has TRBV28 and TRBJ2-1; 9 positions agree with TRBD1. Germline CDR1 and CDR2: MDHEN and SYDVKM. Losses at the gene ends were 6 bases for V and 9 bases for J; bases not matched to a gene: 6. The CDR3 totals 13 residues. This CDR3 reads CASRATGGGEQFF. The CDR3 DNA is TGTGCCAGCAGGGCAACAGGGGGCGGTGAGCAGTTCTTC.

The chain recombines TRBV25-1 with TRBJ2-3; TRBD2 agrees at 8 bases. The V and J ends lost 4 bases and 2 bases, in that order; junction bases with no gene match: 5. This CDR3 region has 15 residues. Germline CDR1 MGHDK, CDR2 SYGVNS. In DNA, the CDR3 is TGTGCCAGCAGTGCAGCGGGAGTCTTCACAGATACGCAGTATTTT. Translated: CASSAAGVFTDTQYF.

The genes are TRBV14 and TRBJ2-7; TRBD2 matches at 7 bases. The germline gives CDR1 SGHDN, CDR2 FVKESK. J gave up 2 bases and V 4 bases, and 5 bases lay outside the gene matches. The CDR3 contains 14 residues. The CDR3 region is CASSLTSDPYEQYF. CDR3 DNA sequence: TGTGCCAGCAGCCTCACTAGCGATCCCTACGAGCAGTACTTC.

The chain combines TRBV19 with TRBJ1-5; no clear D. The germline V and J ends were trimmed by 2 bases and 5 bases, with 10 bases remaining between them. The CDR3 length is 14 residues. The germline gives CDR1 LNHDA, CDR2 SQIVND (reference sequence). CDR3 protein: CASSIKTRDQPQHF. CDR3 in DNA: TGTGCCAGTAGTATAAAGACTAGGGATCAGCCCCAGCATTTT.

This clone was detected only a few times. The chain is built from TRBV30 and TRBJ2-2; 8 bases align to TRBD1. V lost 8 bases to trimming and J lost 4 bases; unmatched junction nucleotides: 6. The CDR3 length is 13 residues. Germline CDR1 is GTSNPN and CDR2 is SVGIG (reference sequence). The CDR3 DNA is TGTGCCGCCAGGGGGCGAAGCACCGGGGAGCTGTTTTTT. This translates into CAARGRSTGELFF. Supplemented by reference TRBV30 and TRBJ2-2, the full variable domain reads SQTIHQWPATLVQPVGSPLSLECTVEGTSNPNLYWYRQAAGRGLQLLFYSVGIGQISSEVPQNLSASRPQDRQFILSSKKLLLSDSGFYLCAARGRSTGELFFGEGSRLTVL.

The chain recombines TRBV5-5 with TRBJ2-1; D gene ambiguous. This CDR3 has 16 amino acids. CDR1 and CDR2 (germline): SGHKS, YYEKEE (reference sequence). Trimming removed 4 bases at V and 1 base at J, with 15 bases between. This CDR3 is CASSLLPAPSYNEQFF. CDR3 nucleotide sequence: TGTGCCAGCAGCCTACTTCCAGCGCCGTCCTACAATGAGCAGTTCTTC. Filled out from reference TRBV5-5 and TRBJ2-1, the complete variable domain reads DAGVTQSPTHLIKTRGQQVTLRCSPISGHKSVSWYQQVLGQGPQFIFQYYEKEERGRGNFPDRFSARQFPNYSSELNVNALLLGDSALYLCASSLLPAPSYNEQFFGPGTRLTVL.

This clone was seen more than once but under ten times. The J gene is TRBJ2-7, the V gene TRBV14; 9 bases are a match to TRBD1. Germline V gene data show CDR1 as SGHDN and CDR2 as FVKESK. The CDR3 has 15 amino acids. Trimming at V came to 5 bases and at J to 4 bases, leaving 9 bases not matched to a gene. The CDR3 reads CASSRPGQGKYEQYF. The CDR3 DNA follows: TGTGCCAGCAGCAGACCGGGACAGGGAAAATACGAGCAGTACTTC.

The CDR3 loop reads CASSGLAGGSEQFF. The CDR3 coding sequence is TGTGCCAGCTCGGGACTAGCGGGAGGTAGTGAGCAGTTCTTC. V gene TRBV27 combines with J gene TRBJ2-1; TRBD2 agrees at 15 bases. The CDR3 runs to 14 residues. Germline V gives CDR1 MNHEY, CDR2 SMNVEV (reference sequence). Trimming removed 8 bases from V and 9 bases from J; junction bases left unmatched: 5.

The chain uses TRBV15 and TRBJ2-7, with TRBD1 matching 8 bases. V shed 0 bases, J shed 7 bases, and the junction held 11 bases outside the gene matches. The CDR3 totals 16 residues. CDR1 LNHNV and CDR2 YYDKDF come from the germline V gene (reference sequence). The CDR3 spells CATSRDRATGVSEQYF. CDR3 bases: TGTGCCACCAGCAGAGATCGAGCGACAGGGGTTTCGGAGCAGTACTTC.

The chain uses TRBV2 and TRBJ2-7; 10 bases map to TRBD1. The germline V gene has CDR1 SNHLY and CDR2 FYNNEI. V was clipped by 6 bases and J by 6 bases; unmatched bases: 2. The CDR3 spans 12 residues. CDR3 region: CASRTGGPEQYF. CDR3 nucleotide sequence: TGTGCCAGCAGGACAGGGGGCCCCGAGCAGTACTTC.

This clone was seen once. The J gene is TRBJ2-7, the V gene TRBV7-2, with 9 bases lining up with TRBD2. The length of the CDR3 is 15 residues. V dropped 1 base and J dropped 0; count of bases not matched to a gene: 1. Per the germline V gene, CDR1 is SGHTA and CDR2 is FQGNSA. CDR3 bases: TGTGCCAGCAGCTTAGGACTAGCGGCCTCCTACGAGCAGTACTTC. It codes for CASSLGLAASYEQYF.

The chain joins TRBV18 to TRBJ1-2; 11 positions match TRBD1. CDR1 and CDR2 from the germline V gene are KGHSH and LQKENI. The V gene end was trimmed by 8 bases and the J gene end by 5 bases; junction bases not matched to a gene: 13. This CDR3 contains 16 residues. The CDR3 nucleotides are TGTGCCAGCACCAAAGCGGGGACAGGGGGAGATTATGGCTACACCTTC. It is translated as CASTKAGTGGDYGYTF. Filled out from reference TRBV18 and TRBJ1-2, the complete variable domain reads NAGVMQNPRHLVRRRGQEARLRCSPMKGHSHVYWYRQLPEEGLKFMVYLQKENIIDESGMPKERFSAEFPKEGPSILRIQQVVRGDSAAYFCASTKAGTGGDYGYTFGSGTRLTVV.

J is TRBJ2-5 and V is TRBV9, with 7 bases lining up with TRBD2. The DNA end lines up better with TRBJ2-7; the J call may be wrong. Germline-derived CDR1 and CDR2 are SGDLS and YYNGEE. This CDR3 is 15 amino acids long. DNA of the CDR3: TGTGCCAGCAGCGTAGGGGTGGGGGGGAACTACGAGCAGTACTTC. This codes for CASSVGVGGNYEQYF.

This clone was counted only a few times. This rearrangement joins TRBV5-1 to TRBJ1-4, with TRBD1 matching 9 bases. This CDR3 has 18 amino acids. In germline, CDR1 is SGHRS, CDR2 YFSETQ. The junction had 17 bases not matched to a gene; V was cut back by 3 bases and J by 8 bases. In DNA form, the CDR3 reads TGCGCCAGCAGCTCCACCTCCAAGAACAGGGGGCCATTGGAAAAACTGTTTTTT. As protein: CASSSTSKNRGPLEKLFF. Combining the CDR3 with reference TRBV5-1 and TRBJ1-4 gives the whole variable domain KAGVTQTPRYLIKTRGQQVTLSCSPISGHRSVSWYQQTPGQGLQFLFEYFSETQRNKGNFPGRFSGRQFSNSRSEMNVSTLELGDSALYLCASSSTSKNRGPLEKLFFGSGTQLSVL.

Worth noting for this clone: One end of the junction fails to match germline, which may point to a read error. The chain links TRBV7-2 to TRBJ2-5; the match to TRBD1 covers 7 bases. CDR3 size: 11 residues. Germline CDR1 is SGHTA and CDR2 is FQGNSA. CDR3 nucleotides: TGTGCCAGCAGCTTAGATGGGACAGCCGACTTC. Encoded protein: CASSLDGTADF.

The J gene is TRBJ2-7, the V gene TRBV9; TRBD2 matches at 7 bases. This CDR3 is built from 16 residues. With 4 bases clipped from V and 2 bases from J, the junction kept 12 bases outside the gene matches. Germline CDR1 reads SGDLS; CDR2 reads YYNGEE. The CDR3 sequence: CASSPDGGLNAYEQYF. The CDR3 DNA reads TGTGCCAGCAGCCCGGACGGGGGGTTGAACGCCTACGAGCAGTACTTC.

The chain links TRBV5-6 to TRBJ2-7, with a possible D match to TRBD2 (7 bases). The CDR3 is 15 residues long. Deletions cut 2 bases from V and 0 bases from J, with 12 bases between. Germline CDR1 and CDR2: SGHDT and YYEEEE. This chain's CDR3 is CASSLGGGLSYEQYF. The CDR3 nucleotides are TGTGCCAGCAGCTTAGGGGGGGGACTCTCCTACGAGCAGTACTTC.

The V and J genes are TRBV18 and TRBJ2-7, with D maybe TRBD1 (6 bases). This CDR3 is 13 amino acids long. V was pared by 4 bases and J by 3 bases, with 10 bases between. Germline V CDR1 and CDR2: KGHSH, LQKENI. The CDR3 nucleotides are TGTGCCAGCTCACAGGGGGTGAACTACGAGCAGTACTTC. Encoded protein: CASSQGVNYEQYF.

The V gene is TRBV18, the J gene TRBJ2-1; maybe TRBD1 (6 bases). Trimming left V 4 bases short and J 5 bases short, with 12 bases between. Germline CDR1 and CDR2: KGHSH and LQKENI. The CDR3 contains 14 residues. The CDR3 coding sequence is TGTGCCAGCTCACGGGCCAGGGGAGACAATGAGCAGTTCTTC. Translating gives CASSRARGDNEQFF.